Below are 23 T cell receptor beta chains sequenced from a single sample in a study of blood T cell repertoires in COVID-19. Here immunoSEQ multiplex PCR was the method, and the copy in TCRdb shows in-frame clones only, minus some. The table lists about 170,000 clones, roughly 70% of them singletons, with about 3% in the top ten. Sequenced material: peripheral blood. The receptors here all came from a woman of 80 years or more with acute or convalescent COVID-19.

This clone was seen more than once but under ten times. The CDR3 region has the DNA TGTGCCAGCAGCCTGGGACTAGCGGGAGGGCCGGGCGGTACGCAGTATTTT. Protein sequence: CASSLGLAGGPGGTQYF. The chain uses TRBV7-2 and TRBJ2-3; 16 bases align to TRBD2. CDR1 and CDR2 (germline): SGHTA, FQGNSA. This CDR3 contains 17 residues. Losses at the gene ends were 5 bases for V and 8 bases for J; bases not matched to a gene: 10.

CDR3 sequence reads: CASSKATLQEEAFF. Written as DNA, the CDR3 is TGTGCCAGCAGCAAAGCCACATTACAGGAAGAAGCTTTCTTT. The chain couples TRBV21-1 to TRBJ1-1; TRBD1, the table's D call, was not compared with the DNA. TRBV21-1 is listed as a pseudogene. CDR3 length: 14 residues.

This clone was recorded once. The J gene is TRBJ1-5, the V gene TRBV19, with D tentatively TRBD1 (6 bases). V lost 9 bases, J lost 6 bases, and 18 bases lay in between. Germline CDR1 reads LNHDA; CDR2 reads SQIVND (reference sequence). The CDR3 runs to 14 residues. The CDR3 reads CASAGGQGSQPQHF. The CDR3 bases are TGTGCCAGCGCGGGAGGGCAGGGGTCTCAGCCCCAGCATTTT.

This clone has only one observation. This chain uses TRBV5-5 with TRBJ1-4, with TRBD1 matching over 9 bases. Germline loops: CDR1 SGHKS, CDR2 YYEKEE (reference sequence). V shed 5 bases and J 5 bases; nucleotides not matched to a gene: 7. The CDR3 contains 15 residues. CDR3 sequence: CASRRSQGANEKLFF. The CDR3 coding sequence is TGTGCCAGCAGACGATCACAGGGGGCGAATGAAAAACTGTTTTTT. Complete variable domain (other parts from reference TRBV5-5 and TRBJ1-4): DAGVTQSPTHLIKTRGQQVTLRCSPISGHKSVSWYQQVLGQGPQFIFQYYEKEERGRGNFPDRFSARQFPNYSSELNVNALLLGDSALYLCASRRSQGANEKLFFGSGTQLSVL.

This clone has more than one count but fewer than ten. The CDR3 is CASSSAGTSGRASTDTQYF. The CDR3 coding sequence is TGCGCCAGCAGCTCAGCCGGGACTAGCGGGAGGGCTAGCACAGATACGCAGTATTTT. The chain joins TRBV5-1 to TRBJ2-3; 16 bases align to TRBD2. Germline V gene lookup returns CDR1 SGHRS and CDR2 YFSETQ. The CDR3 totals 19 residues. After removal of 3 bases from V and 0 bases from J, the junction contained 7 bases not matched to a gene. Combining the CDR3 with reference TRBV5-1 and TRBJ2-3 gives the whole variable domain KAGVTQTPRYLIKTRGQQVTLSCSPISGHRSVSWYQQTPGQGLQFLFEYFSETQRNKGNFPGRFSGRQFSNSRSEMNVSTLELGDSALYLCASSSAGTSGRASTDTQYFGPGTRLTVL.

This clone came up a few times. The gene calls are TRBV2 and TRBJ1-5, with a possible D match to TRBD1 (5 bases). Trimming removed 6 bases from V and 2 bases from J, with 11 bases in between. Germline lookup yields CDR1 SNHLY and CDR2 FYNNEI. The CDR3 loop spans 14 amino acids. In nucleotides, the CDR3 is TGTGCCAGCAGCCGGGGGTTGGGCAATCAGCCCCAGCATTTT. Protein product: CASSRGLGNQPQHF.

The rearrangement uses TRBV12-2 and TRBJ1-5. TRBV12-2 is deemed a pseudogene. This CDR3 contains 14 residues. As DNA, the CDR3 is TGTGCAAGTCGCTGTTCCGGGTCGCTTTTTCCCCAGCATTTT. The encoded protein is CASRCSGSLFPQHF.

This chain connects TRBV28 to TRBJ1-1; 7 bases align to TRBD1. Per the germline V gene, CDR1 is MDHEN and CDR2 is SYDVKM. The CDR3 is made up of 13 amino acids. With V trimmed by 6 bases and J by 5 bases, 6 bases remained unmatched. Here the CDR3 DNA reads TGTGCCAGCAGCTCGGACAGGCGAACTGAAGCTTTCTTT. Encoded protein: CASSSDRRTEAFF.

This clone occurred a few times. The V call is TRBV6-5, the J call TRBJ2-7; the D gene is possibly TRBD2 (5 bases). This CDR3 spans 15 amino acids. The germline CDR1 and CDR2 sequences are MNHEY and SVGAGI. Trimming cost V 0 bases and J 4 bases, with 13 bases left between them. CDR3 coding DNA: TGTGCCAGCAGTTACTCATACCTCCGGGGTTACGAGCAGTACTTC. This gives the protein CASSYSYLRGYEQYF.

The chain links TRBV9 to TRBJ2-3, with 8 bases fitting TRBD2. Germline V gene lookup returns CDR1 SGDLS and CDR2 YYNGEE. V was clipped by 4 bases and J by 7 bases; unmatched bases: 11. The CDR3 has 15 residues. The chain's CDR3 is CASSLNSGNSHTQYF. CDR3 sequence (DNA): TGTGCCAGCAGCCTAAATAGCGGGAACTCACATACGCAGTATTTT.

The CDR3 spells CASSDSRRGSYEQYF. The CDR3 region has the DNA TGTGCCAGCAGTGACAGTCGCAGGGGTTCCTACGAGCAGTACTTC. The chain has TRBV25-1 and TRBJ2-7; a possible D gene is TRBD1 (6 bases). V was cut by 3 bases and J by 1 base, with 13 bases left in between. Germline V gene data show CDR1 as MGHDK and CDR2 as SYGVNS. This CDR3 has 15 residues.

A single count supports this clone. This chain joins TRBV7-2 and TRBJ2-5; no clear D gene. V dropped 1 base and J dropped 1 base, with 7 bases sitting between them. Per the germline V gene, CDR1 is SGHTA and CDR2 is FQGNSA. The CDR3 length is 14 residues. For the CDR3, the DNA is TGTGCCAGCAGCTTAGAAGCCTTCCAAGAGACCCAGTACTTC. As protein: CASSLEAFQETQYF.

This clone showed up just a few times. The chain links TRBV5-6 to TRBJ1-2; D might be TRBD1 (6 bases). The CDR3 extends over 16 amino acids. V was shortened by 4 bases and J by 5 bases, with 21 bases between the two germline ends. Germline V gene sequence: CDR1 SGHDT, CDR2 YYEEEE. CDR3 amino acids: CASSLYRELRGYGYTF. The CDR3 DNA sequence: TGTGCCAGCAGCCTGTACAGGGAGTTAAGGGGGTATGGCTACACCTTC.

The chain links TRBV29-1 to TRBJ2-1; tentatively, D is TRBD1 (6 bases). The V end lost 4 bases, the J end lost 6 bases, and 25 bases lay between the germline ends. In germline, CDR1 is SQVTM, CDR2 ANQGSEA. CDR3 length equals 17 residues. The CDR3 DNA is TGCAGCGTTGCAGTCGGTCAGGGGAGTCCAAATGGCAATGAGCAGTTCTTC. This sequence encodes CSVAVGQGSPNGNEQFF.

CDR3 sequence: CASSWDSGSNQPQHF. In DNA form, the CDR3 reads TGTGCCAGTAGTTGGGACAGCGGAAGCAATCAGCCCCAGCATTTT. The V and J genes are TRBV19 and TRBJ1-5; TRBD1 aligns across 7 bases. This CDR3 is 15 amino acids long. V trimming: 5 bases; J trimming: 1 base; junction bases outside the gene matches: 5. The V gene's germline CDR1 is LNHDA and CDR2 SQIVND (reference sequence).

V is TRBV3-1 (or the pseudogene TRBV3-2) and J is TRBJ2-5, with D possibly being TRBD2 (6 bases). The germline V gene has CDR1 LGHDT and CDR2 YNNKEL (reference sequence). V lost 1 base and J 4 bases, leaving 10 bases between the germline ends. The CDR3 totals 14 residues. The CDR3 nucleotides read TGTGCCAGCAGCCAAGCGGGAGAGGGAGAGACCCAGTACTTC. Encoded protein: CASSQAGEGETQYF.

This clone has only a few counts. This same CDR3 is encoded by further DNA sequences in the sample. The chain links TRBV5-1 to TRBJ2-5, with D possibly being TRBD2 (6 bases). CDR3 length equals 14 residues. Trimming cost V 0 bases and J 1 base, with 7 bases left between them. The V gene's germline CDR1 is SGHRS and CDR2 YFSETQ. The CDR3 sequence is CASSLVGGQETQYF. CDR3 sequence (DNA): TGCGCCAGCAGCTTGGTGGGGGGCCAAGAGACCCAGTACTTC.

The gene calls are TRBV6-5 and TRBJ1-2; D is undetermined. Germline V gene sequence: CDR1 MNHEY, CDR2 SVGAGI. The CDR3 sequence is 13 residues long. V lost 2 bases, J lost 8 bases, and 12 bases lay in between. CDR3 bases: TGTGCCAGCAGTTACAACGGTGCGTACGGCTACACCTTC. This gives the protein CASSYNGAYGYTF.

In DNA form, the CDR3 reads TGCGCCAGCAGTGAAGACATTAACACTGAAGCTTTCTTT. Translation gives CASSEDINTEAFF. The chain is built from TRBV10-1 and TRBJ1-1, with D hard to call. This CDR3 has 13 residues. V shed 3 bases and J shed 2 bases, with 7 bases lying between them. The germline V gene has CDR1 WNHNN and CDR2 SYGVQD (reference sequence).

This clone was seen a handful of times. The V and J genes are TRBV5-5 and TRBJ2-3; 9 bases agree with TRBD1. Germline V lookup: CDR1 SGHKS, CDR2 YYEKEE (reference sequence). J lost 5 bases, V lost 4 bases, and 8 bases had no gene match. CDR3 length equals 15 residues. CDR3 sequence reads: CASSLRTGVVDTQYF. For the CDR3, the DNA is TGTGCCAGCAGCCTCAGGACAGGGGTTGTAGATACGCAGTATTTT.

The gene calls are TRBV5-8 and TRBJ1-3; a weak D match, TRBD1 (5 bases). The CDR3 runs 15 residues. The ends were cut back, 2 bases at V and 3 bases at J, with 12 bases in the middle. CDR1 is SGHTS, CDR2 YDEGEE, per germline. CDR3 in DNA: TGTGCCAGCAGCTTCTGGATGGGGCATGGAAACACCATATATTTT. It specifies CASSFWMGHGNTIYF.

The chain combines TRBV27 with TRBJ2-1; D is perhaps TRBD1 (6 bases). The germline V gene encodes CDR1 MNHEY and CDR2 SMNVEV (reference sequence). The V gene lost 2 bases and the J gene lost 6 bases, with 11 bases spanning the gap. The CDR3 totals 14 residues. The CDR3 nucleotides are TGTGCCAGCAGTTTAGGGACATTGGGCAATGAGCAGTTCTTC. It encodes CASSLGTLGNEQFF.

The DNA of the CDR3 is TGCGCCAGCAGCTTCCCGCGGGAGTACAATGAGCAGTTCTTC. It encodes CASSFPREYNEQFF. This chain links TRBV5-1 with TRBJ2-1, with 7 bases identical to TRBD2. The CDR3 is made up of 14 amino acids. V shed 2 bases and J 4 bases; nucleotides not matched to a gene: 3. Germline V lookup: CDR1 SGHRS, CDR2 YFSETQ. Full variable domain (outside the CDR3, taken from reference TRBV5-1 and TRBJ2-1): KAGVTQTPRYLIKTRGQQVTLSCSPISGHRSVSWYQQTPGQGLQFLFEYFSETQRNKGNFPGRFSGRQFSNSRSEMNVSTLELGDSALYLCASSFPREYNEQFFGPGTRLTVL.